This passage covers 28 T cell receptor beta chains from one sample sequenced in a study of T cells in Graves' hyperthyroidism and ophthalmopathy. TCR beta CDR3 region amplification was performed from RNA transcripts. The HTBI set primed first-round TCR CDR3 RT-PCR. MiXCR, applied by TCRdb to the multiplex PCR reads, yields one record per CDR3 protein. The sample yields hundreds of thousands of distinct CDR3 sequences, 14% seen once. The sequenced sample was blood. These receptors came from a woman in her 30s with Graves' hyperthyroidism.

This clonotype was recorded at least ten times. The chain is built from TRBV9 and TRBJ2-7; no reliable D call. The CDR3 has 13 residues. V dropped 3 bases and J dropped 1 base, with 8 bases sitting between them. Germline loops: CDR1 SGDLS, CDR2 YYNGEE. CDR3 sequence: CASSASGSYEQYF. The CDR3 DNA follows: TGTGCCAGCAGCGCTTCAGGATCCTACGAGCAGTACTTC.

This clonotype was picked up many times. The chain couples TRBV20-1 to TRBJ2-1; 7 nucleotides agree with TRBD2. The J segment lost 5 bases and the V segment lost 2 bases, leaving 9 bases of the junction unmatched. The CDR3 has 15 residues. The germline gives CDR1 DFQATT, CDR2 SNEGSKA (reference sequence). CDR3 sequence reads: CSARNTAGVDNEQFF. The CDR3, as DNA: TGCAGTGCTAGAAACACGGCGGGAGTCGACAATGAGCAGTTCTTC.

V gene TRBV11-2 combines with J gene TRBJ2-1, with TRBD2 matching over 9 bases. V dropped 5 bases and J dropped 16; count of bases not matched to a gene: 9. CDR3 length: 12 amino acids. The germline V gene has CDR1 SGHAT and CDR2 FQNNGV. The CDR3 DNA reads TGTGCCAGCAGCCAAGCGGGCGGGAGGGGCTTCTTC. Translating gives CASSQAGGRGFF.

The J gene is TRBJ1-5, the V gene TRBV19; maybe TRBD1 (5 bases). The V end lost 3 bases, the J end lost 5 bases, and 11 bases lay between the germline ends. Germline loops: CDR1 LNHDA, CDR2 SQIVND (reference sequence). This CDR3 region has 14 residues. CDR3 sequence: CASSMGWGDQPQHF. The CDR3, as DNA: TGTGCCAGTAGTATGGGTTGGGGGGATCAGCCCCAGCATTTT.

To note about this clonotype: A clone one base away is much larger, so this may be a read error. The rearrangement links TRBV7-2 to TRBJ2-1; TRBD2 matches 10 bases. The CDR3 totals 15 residues. The germline CDR1 and CDR2 sequences are SGHTA and FQGNSA. CDR3 sequence (DNA): TGTGCCAGCAGCCGAGCGGGGGGGATTTACAATGAGCGGTTCTTC. Protein: CASSRAGGIYNERFF.

This clonotype was seen many times. V gene TRBV28 combines with J gene TRBJ2-7, with D maybe TRBD1 (6 bases). Germline CDR1 is MDHEN and CDR2 is SYDVKM. CDR3 length: 12 residues. Trimming took 6 bases from V and 3 from J, leaving 9 bases between them. CDR3 region: CASRQGGYEQYF. In DNA, the CDR3 is TGTGCCAGCAGACAGGGTGGCTACGAGCAGTACTTC.

This clonotype turned up a few times. The chain employs TRBV2 and TRBJ1-3, with a possible D match to TRBD1 (6 bases). Trimming took off 7 bases at V and 3 bases at J, with 19 bases between the two ends. Germline CDR1 is SNHLY and CDR2 is FYNNEI. The CDR3 is 16 amino acids. In DNA, the CDR3 is TGTGCCAGCACCATCGATCAGGGGATCGGTGGAAACACCATATATTTT. This translates into CASTIDQGIGGNTIYF.

This clonotype was seen only a few times. The rearrangement uses TRBV2 and TRBJ2-1, with D possibly matching TRBD2 (5 bases). The germline gives CDR1 SNHLY, CDR2 FYNNEI. Trimming shortened V by 4 bases and J by 0 bases, and 10 bases separated the two germline ends. The CDR3 is 15 residues long. CDR3: CASSVPSGSYNEQFF. Written as DNA, the CDR3 is TGTGCCAGCAGTGTCCCAAGCGGCTCCTACAATGAGCAGTTCTTC.

This clonotype was counted ten times or more. The chain couples TRBV12-3 or TRBV12-4 to TRBJ1-1, with 11 bases lining up with TRBD1. The CDR3 totals 16 residues. The trim removed 6 bases at V and 5 bases at J, leaving 11 bases unmatched. CDR3 in DNA: TGTGCCAGCAGCCCCCGGACAGGGGGCTCGAGAACTGAAGCTTTCTTT. Translation: CASSPRTGGSRTEAFF.

The CDR3 spells CASSRDRDSNYGYTF. CDR3 DNA sequence: TGTGCCAGCAGCCGAGACCGGGACTCGAACTATGGCTACACCTTC. The genes are TRBV4-2 and TRBJ1-2, with D possibly TRBD1 on 5 matching bases. V dropped 4 bases and J dropped 2 bases, with 14 bases sitting between them. The CDR3 length is 15 residues. Germline V gene sequence: CDR1 LGHNA, CDR2 YNFKEQ.

Details on this clonotype: A much larger clone differs from this one at a single base, so this may be a read error. The V and J genes are TRBV15 and TRBJ2-2; tentative D call: TRBD1 (6 bases). Trimming took off 0 bases at V and 4 bases at J, with 12 bases between the two ends. The CDR3 spans 16 residues. CDR1 and CDR2 from the germline V gene are LNHNV and YYDKDF (reference sequence). The CDR3 is CATSRDGQTRTGELFF. CDR3 bases: TGTGCCACCAGCAGAGACGGACAGACTCGCACCGGGGAGCTGTTTTTT.

CDR3: CASSIQGRNEKLFF. In DNA form, the CDR3 reads TGTGCCAGTAGTATCCAGGGAAGGAATGAAAAACTGTTTTTT. This chain links TRBV19 with TRBJ1-4, with D perhaps matching TRBD1 (5 bases). V was trimmed by 3 bases and J by 5 bases, leaving 10 bases between them. The V gene's germline CDR1 is LNHDA and CDR2 SQIVND (reference sequence). This CDR3 region has 14 residues.

This clonotype was seen repeatedly, ten times or more. The gene calls are TRBV28 and TRBJ2-1, with TRBD2 matching 8 bases. The germline V gene encodes CDR1 MDHEN and CDR2 SYDVKM. The junction had 12 bases not matched to a gene; V was cut back by 10 bases and J by 10 bases. The CDR3 has 13 amino acids. CDR3 amino acids: CATKLGLAYEQFF. DNA of the CDR3: TGTGCCACCAAACTCGGACTAGCATACGAGCAGTTCTTC. Full variable domain (rest looked up from reference TRBV28 and TRBJ2-1): DVKVTQSSRYLVKRTGEKVFLECVQDMDHENMFWYRQDPGLGLRLIYFSYDVKMKEKGDIPEGYSVSREKKERFSLILESASTNQTSMYLCATKLGLAYEQFFGPGTRLTVL.

In its sample, this clonotype was seen a few times. This chain links TRBV19 with TRBJ2-1, with D perhaps TRBD2 (7 bases). The CDR3 extends over 16 amino acids. Germline CDR1 reads LNHDA; CDR2 reads SQIVND (reference sequence). V lost 0 bases and J 8 bases, leaving 17 bases between the germline ends. The CDR3 nucleotides read TGTGCCAGTAGTATAGATCGTGGACTAGGGGGGGATGAGCAGTTCTTC. It encodes CASSIDRGLGGDEQFF.

This clonotype has a handful of counts. J is TRBJ2-6 and V is TRBV19; 7 nucleotides agree with TRBD1. In germline, CDR1 is LNHDA, CDR2 SQIVND (reference sequence). CDR3 length: 16 residues. The V segment lost 4 bases and the J segment 0 bases; nucleotides outside the gene matches: 3. The DNA of the CDR3 is TGTGCCAGTAGTAGGTCAGGGGGCTCTGGGGCCAACGTCCTGACTTTC. This codes for CASSRSGGSGANVLTF. The variable domain in full, completed from reference TRBV19 and TRBJ2-6, reads DGGITQSPKYLFRKEGQNVTLSCEQNLNHDAMYWYRQDPGQGLRLIYYSQIVNDFQKGDIAEGYSVSREKKESFPLTVTSAQKNPTAFYLCASSRSGGSGANVLTFGAGSRLTVL.

This chain links TRBV7-9 with TRBJ2-2; 7 bases line up with TRBD2. With V trimmed by 8 bases and J by 8 bases, 5 bases remained unmatched. This CDR3 has 12 amino acids. Germline-derived CDR1 and CDR2 are SEHNR and FQNEAQ (reference sequence). The CDR3, as DNA: TGTGCCAGCGCAGGCGGGAGTGGGGAGCTGTTTTTT. Protein sequence: CASAGGSGELFF.

This clonotype was picked up many times. The chain recombines TRBV11-2 with TRBJ1-1, with D unresolved. CDR3 length: 15 residues. The ends were cut back, 0 bases at V and 1 base at J, with 9 bases in the middle. Germline CDR1 SGHAT, CDR2 FQNNGV. The CDR3: CASSLDGFGNTEAFF. The DNA for the CDR3 is TGTGCCAGCAGCTTAGACGGGTTTGGGAACACTGAAGCTTTCTTT.

This chain links TRBV29-1 with TRBJ1-2; D uncertain. This CDR3 region has 13 residues. CDR1 and CDR2 (germline): SQVTM, ANQGSEA. V lost 7 bases and J lost 0, with 12 bases in between. CDR3 protein: CSGSDGANYGYTF. The CDR3 nucleotides are TGCAGCGGATCGGACGGAGCTAACTATGGCTACACCTTC.

The rearrangement uses TRBV9 and TRBJ2-7; possibly TRBD2 for D (5 bases). Trimming left V 0 bases short and J 3 bases short, with 10 bases between. CDR1 SGDLS and CDR2 YYNGEE come from the germline V gene. The CDR3 spans 14 residues. CDR3 region: CASSVGGSVYEQYF. The DNA of the CDR3 is TGTGCCAGCAGCGTAGGAGGGAGCGTCTACGAGCAGTACTTC.

This clonotype was seen at least ten times. CDR3 DNA sequence: TGTGCCAGCAGTTTATCGAGGAATCCTAATTTCTCTGGAAACACCATATATTTT. Protein product: CASSLSRNPNFSGNTIYF. This rearrangement joins TRBV28 to TRBJ1-3, with no clear D. Trimming took 1 base from V and 0 from J, leaving 16 bases between them. There are 18 residues in the CDR3. The germline V gene encodes CDR1 MDHEN and CDR2 SYDVKM.

The chain joins TRBV25-1 to TRBJ2-3; possible D gene TRBD2, 5 bases. Deletions cut 4 bases from V and 4 bases from J, with 12 bases between. CDR3 length: 14 residues. Germline assignment: CDR1 MGHDK and CDR2 SYGVNS. The CDR3 DNA reads TGTGCCAGCAGTGCGAGGGCTGTGGCAGATACGCAGTATTTT. Translating it yields CASSARAVADTQYF. The whole variable domain, filled in from reference TRBV25-1 and TRBJ2-3, reads EADIYQTPRYLVIGTGKKITLECSQTMGHDKMYWYQQDPGMELHLIHYSYGVNSTEKGDLSSESTVSRIRTEHFPLTLESARPSHTSQYLCASSARAVADTQYFGPGTRLTVL.

Only a few counts were recorded for this clonotype. This chain joins TRBV7-9 and TRBJ2-7; D ambiguous. With 0 bases removed from V and 0 bases from J, the gap between germline ends came to 9 bases. The CDR3 runs 15 residues. In germline, CDR1 is SEHNR, CDR2 FQNEAQ (reference sequence). In DNA, the CDR3 is TGTGCCAGCAGCTTAGCGGCTTCTGGCTCCTACGAGCAGTACTTC. Its translation is CASSLAASGSYEQYF.

This clonotype was counted ten times or more. The rearrangement uses TRBV6-5 and TRBJ1-1; TRBD1 is a possible D gene (6 bases). The CDR3 covers 17 residues. Germline values: CDR1 MNHEY, CDR2 SVGAGI. Between the trimmed V and J ends, which lost 0 bases and 4 bases, there was a span of 18 bases. The CDR3 region is CASSYSRRRGRGTEAFF. CDR3 in DNA: TGTGCCAGCAGTTACTCCCGACGCAGGGGAAGGGGCACTGAAGCTTTCTTT.

There are many counts of this clonotype. The chain combines TRBV20-1 with TRBJ1-1; possible D gene TRBD1, 5 bases. The V and J ends lost 3 bases and 8 bases respectively, with 16 bases between them. The V gene's germline CDR1 is DFQATT and CDR2 SNEGSKA (reference sequence). The CDR3 is 13 residues long. The CDR3 bases are TGCAGTGCTAGTGGGGGGAGGGCGCCCGAAGCTTTCTTT. Translated, it gives CSASGGRAPEAFF.

CDR3 DNA: TGTGCCAGCAGCTTCCAAGGGCCGGGCGCCGAAGCTTTCTTT. Its protein product is CASSFQGPGAEAFF. This rearrangement joins TRBV5-5 to TRBJ1-1; unclear D gene. The CDR3 has 14 amino acids. The V and J ends lost 2 bases and 8 bases respectively, with 16 bases between them. Germline-derived CDR1 and CDR2 are SGHKS and YYEKEE (reference sequence).

This chain uses TRBV6-4 with TRBJ2-1; TRBD2 is a possible D gene (5 bases). Germline CDR1 is MRHNA and CDR2 is SNTAGT. V lost 3 bases and J lost 8, with 17 bases in between. The CDR3 contains 15 residues. As DNA, the CDR3 is TGTGCCAGCAGTGAAGTCGGACTCGCCATGTATGAGCAGTTCTTC. It encodes CASSEVGLAMYEQFF.

CDR3 in DNA: TGTGCCAGCAGTGACAGGGATTGGACAGATACGCAGTATTTT. This translates into CASSDRDWTDTQYF. V usage is TRBV2 and J usage is TRBJ2-3, with a tentative D call TRBD1 (5 bases). The CDR3 length is 14 residues. The V and J ends lost 3 bases and 3 bases respectively, with 10 bases between them. CDR1 SNHLY and CDR2 FYNNEI come from the germline V gene.

The CDR3 is CATSDTGGGTEAFF. The CDR3 nucleotides are TGTGCCACCAGTGATACGGGGGGGGGCACTGAAGCTTTCTTT. The V and J genes are TRBV24-1 and TRBJ1-1; perhaps TRBD1 as D (5 bases). Germline values: CDR1 KGHDR, CDR2 SFDVKD. The CDR3 has 14 residues. Trimming took off 3 bases at V and 4 bases at J, with 11 bases between the two ends.